This TCR beta chain was obtained from a study of T cell responses to AZD1222 COVID-19 vaccine. The protocol was immunoSEQ multiplex PCR, while the TCRdb copy is restricted to in-frame clones and leaves out a portion. There are about 210,000 clones in the sample; approximately 94% occur only once, and roughly 1.8% lies in the top ten. Germline V gives CDR1 SGHRS, CDR2 YFSETQ. Unmatched junction bases numbered 5, after V lost 4 bases and J lost 0 bases. The CDR3 contains 16 residues. The material sequenced was peripheral blood, taken 28 days after the second dose of the MenACWY control vaccine. This clonotype originated in an adult who received the MenACWY meningococcal vaccine as a control. This chain links TRBV5-1 with TRBJ2-3; 10 nucleotides agree with TRBD2. This CDR3 is CASSTGLAVSTDTQYF. In DNA, the CDR3 is TGCGCCAGCAGCACAGGACTAGCGGTTAGCACAGATACGCAGTATTTT.